This T cell receptor (beta chain) was sequenced during a study of T cell changes during pregnancy in multiple sclerosis. Trimming cost V 1 base and J 5 bases; bases outside gene matches: 4. The germline V gene has CDR1 SGHNT and CDR2 YYREEE (reference sequence). CDR3 length equals 15 residues. The data were produced by immunoSEQ multiplex PCR, yet TCRdb's version contains in-frame clones alone and is incomplete. The sample holds approximately 83,000 clones, approximately 94% seen once. The V and J genes are TRBV5-4 and TRBJ2-1; 9 nucleotides agree with TRBD2. Material: peripheral blood, obtained in the third trimester of pregnancy. This receptor was obtained from a female donor with multiple sclerosis, enrolled in a pregnancy study. The CDR3 sequence: CASSLSSGKDNEQFF. The DNA for the CDR3 is TGTGCCAGCAGCTTGTCTAGCGGGAAGGACAATGAGCAGTTCTTC.